The present entry profiles one T cell receptor beta chain with its context. This record belongs to a study of blood T cell repertoires in COVID-19. Germline assignment: CDR1 SGHRS and CDR2 YFSETQ. This CDR3 spans 15 amino acids. With 4 bases clipped from V and 3 bases from J, the junction kept 5 bases outside the gene matches. Methods used by the authors: Reference gene primer amplification gave nucleated cell count estimates. TCRdb keeps only in-frame clones here, not all; method: immunoSEQ multiplex PCR. V and J calls and clone size are those listed in that table; D and trimming were worked out from the DNA. The profile covers 270,000 or so clones, with 70% to 90% appearing a single time and 0.95% to 1.5% taken by the ten largest.

The specimen was PBMCs or T cells enriched from blood (not recorded which). The chain carries TRBV5-1 and TRBJ1-4; 8 bases fit TRBD1. The receptor's source is a middle-aged woman with acute COVID-19. CDR3 bases: TGCGCCAGCAGCCACCAGGGGGCTGCTAATGAAAAACTGTTTTTT. Translated, it gives CASSHQGAANEKLFF.